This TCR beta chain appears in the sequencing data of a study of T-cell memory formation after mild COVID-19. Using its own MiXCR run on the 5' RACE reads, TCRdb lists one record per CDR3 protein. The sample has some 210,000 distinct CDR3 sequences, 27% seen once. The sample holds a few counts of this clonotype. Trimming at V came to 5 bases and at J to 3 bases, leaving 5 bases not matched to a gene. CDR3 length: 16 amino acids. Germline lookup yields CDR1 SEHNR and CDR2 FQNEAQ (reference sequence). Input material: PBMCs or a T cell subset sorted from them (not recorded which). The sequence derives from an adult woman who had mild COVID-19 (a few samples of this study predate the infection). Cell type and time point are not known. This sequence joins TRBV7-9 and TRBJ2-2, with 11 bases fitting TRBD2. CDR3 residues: CASSATSGSDTGELFF. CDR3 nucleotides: TGTGCCAGCAGCGCCACTAGCGGGAGTGACACCGGGGAGCTGTTTTTT.